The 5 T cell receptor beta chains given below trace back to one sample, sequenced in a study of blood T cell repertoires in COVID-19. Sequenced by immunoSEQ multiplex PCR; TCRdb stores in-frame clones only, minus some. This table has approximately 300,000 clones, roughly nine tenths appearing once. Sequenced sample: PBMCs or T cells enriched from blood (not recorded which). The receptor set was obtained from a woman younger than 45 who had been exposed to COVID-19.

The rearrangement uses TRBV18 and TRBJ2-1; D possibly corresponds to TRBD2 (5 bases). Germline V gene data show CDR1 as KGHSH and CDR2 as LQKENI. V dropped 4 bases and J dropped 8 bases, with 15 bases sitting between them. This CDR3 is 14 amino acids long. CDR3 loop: CASSQLRGWDEQFF. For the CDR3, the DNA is TGTGCCAGCTCACAACTCCGGGGTTGGGATGAGCAGTTCTTC.

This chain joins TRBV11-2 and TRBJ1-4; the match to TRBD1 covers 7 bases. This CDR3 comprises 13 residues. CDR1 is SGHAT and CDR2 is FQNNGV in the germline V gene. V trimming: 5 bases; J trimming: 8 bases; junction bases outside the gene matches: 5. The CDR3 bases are TGTGCCAGCAGCCGTACAGGGGAAGAAAAACTGTTTTTT. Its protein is CASSRTGEEKLFF.

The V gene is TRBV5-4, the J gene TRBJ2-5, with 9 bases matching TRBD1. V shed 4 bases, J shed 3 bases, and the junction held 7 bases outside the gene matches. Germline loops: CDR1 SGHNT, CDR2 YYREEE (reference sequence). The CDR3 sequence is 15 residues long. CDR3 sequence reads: CASSGGTGQKETQYF. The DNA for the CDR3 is TGTGCCAGCAGCGGGGGGACAGGGCAGAAAGAGACCCAGTACTTC.

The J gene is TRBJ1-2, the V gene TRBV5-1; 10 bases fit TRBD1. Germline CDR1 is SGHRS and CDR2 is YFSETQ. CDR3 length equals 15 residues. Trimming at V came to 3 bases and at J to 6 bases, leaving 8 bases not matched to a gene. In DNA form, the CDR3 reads TGCGCCAGCAGCTCGGGACAGGGGTTATTTAATGGCTACACCTTC. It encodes CASSSGQGLFNGYTF.

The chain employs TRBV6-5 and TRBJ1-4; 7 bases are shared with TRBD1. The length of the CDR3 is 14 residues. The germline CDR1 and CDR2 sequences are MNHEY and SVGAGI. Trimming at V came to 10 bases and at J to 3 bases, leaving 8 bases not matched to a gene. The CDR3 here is CAIVEGTANEKLFF. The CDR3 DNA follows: TGTGCCATCGTTGAGGGGACAGCTAATGAAAAACTGTTTTTT.